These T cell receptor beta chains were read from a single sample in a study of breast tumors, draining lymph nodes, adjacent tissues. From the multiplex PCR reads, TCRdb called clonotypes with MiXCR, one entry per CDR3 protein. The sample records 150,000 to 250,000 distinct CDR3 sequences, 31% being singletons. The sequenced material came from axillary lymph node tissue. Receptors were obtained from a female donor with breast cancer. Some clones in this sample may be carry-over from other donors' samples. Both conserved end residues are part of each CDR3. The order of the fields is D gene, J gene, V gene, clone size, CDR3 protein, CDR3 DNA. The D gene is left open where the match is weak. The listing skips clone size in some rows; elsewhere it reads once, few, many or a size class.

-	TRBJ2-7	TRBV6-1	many	CASRNQGYEQYF	TGTGCCAGCAGGAATCAGGGATACGAGCAGTACTTC
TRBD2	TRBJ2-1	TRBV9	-	CASSVGGTGTSGYPPPEFF	TGTGCCAGCAGCGTAGGGGGGACCGGGACTAGCGGGTACCCACCCCCGGAGTTCTTC
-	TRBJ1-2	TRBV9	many	CASSVGSNYGYTF	TGTGCCAGCAGCGTAGGTTCCAACTATGGCTACACCTTC
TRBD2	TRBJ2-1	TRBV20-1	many	CSATYGDYYNEQFF	TGCAGTGCTACCTACGGGGACTATTACAATGAGCAGTTCTTC
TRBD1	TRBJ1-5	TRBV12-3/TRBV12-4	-	CASRGNWDRAQPQHF	TGTGCCAGCAGGGGGAATTGGGACAGGGCTCAGCCCCAGCATTTT
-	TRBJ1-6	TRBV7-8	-	CASSFRQDNSPLHF	TGTGCCAGCAGCTTCCGACAGGATAATTCACCCCTCCACTTT
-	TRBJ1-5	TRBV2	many	CASSEGGWSNQPQHF	TGTGCCAGCAGTGAAGGGGGTTGGAGCAATCAGCCCCAGCATTTT
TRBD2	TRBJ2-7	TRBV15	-	CATSRGSSGHYEQYF	TGTGCCACCAGCAGAGGGTCTAGCGGGCACTACGAGCAGTACTTC
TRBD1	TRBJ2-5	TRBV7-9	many	CASSSSDRGVEETQYF	TGTGCCAGCAGCTCCTCCGACAGGGGGGTAGAAGAGACCCAGTACTTC
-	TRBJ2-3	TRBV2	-	CASSDVGSTDTQYF	TGTGCCAGCAGTGATGTCGGGAGCACAGATACGCAGTATTTT
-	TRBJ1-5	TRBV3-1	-	CASSRRGQPQHF	TGTGCCAGCAGCCGGAGAGGACAGCCCCAGCATTTT
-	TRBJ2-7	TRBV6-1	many	CASRPPSYEQYF	TGTGCCAGCCGGCCCCCCTCCTACGAGCAGTACTTC
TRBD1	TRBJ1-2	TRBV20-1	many	CSARSGQGAGGYTF	TGCAGTGCTAGATCGGGACAGGGGGCTGGCGGCTACACCTTC
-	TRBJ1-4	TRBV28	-	CASSLGESGSTNEKLFF	TGTGCCAGCAGTTTAGGGGAGTCAGGATCAACTAATGAAAAACTGTTTTTT
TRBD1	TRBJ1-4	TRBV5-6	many	CASSPQGAREKLFF	TGTGCCAGCAGCCCACAGGGGGCGCGGGAAAAACTGTTTTTT
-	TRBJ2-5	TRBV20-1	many	CSAREGSETQYF	TGCAGTGCTAGAGAAGGGTCAGAGACCCAGTACTTC
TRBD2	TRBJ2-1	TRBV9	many	CASSVHLAGGPDEQFF	TGTGCCAGCAGCGTTCATTTAGCGGGAGGGCCTGATGAGCAGTTCTTC
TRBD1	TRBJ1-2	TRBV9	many	CASSQDRGLNYGYTF	TGTGCCAGCAGTCAGGACAGGGGACTTAACTATGGCTACACCTTC
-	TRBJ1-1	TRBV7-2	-	CASSSRPGVQQTEPFF	TGTGCCAGCAGCTCCCGGCCAGGGGTACAGCAAACTGAACCTTTCTTT
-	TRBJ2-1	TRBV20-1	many	CSAGMLDEQFF	TGCAGTGCAGGGATGCTCGATGAGCAGTTCTTC
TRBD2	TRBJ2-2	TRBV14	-	CASSQGLAGYTGELFF	TGTGCCAGCAGCCAAGGCCTAGCGGGGTACACCGGGGAGCTGTTTTTT
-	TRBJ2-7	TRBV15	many	CATSREAHYEQYF	TGTGCCACCAGCAGAGAGGCGCACTACGAGCAGTACTTC
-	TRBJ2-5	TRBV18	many	CASSPSGRVETQYF	TGTGCCAGCTCACCATCCGGCAGGGTGGAGACCCAGTACTTC
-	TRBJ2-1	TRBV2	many	CASSEGSRGGQFF	TGTGCCAGCAGTGAAGGATCGCGGGGTGGGCAGTTCTTC
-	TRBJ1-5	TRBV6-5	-	CASSPGAIDNQPQHF	TGTGCCAGCAGCCCGGGGGCAATAGACAATCAGCCCCAGCATTTT
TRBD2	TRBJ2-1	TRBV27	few	CASRSNVGTSGRYEQFF	TGTGCCAGCAGAAGTAACGTTGGGACTAGCGGGAGGTATGAGCAGTTCTTC
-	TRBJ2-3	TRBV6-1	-	CASSEAAGGATDTQYF	TGTGCCAGCAGTGAAGCCGCCGGGGGTGCGACAGATACGCAGTATTTT
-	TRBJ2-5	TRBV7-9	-	CASSVTQGGNQPQYF	TGTGCCAGCAGTGTGACTCAGGGGGGCAATCAGCCCCAGTACTTC
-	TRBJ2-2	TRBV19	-	CASSMSPGDTGKLLF	TGTGCCAGTAGTATGTCCCCAGGGGACACCGGGAAGCTGCTTTTT
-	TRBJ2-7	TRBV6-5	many	CASRVQARGNEQYF	TGTGCCAGCAGGGTTCAGGCCCGCGGGAACGAGCAGTACTTC
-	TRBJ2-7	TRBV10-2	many	CASSDWAGRREQYF	TGCGCCAGCAGTGATTGGGCAGGGCGGAGGGAGCAGTACTTC
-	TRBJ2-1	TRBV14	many	CASSQRVRARNEQFF	TGTGCCAGCAGCCAACGTGTAAGGGCGAGGAATGAGCAGTTCTTC
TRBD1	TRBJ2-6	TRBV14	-	CASSPGQNSGANALTF	TGTGCCAGCAGCCCGGGACAGAACTCTGGGGCCAACGCCCTGACTTTC
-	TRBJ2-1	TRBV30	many	CAWRARGYEQFF	TGTGCCTGGAGGGCCCGTGGTTATGAGCAGTTCTTC
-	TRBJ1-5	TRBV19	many	CASSIGGASNQPQHF	TGTGCCAGTAGTATAGGGGGGGCAAGCAATCAGCCCCAGCATTTT
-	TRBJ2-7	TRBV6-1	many	CASKRVGGYEQYF	TGTGCCAGCAAACGGGTCGGGGGCTACGAGCAGTACTTC
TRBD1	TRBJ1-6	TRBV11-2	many	CASSLTGQGLSTLHF	TGTGCCAGCAGCTTAACGGGACAGGGTTTATCAACCCTCCACTTT
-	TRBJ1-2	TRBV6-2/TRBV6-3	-	CASTPGDSGYTF	TGTGCCAGCACCCCCGGGGATTCTGGCTACACCTTC
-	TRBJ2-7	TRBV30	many	CAWSPGRSEQYF	TGTGCCTGGAGTCCCGGGAGAAGTGAGCAGTACTTC
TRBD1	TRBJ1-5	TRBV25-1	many	CASKRTGKQPQHF	TGTGCCAGCAAAAGGACAGGGAAACAGCCCCAGCATTTT
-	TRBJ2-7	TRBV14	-	CARASGTYEQYF	TGTGCTAGAGCTTCAGGGACCTACGAGCAGTACTTC
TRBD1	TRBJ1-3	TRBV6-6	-	CASRPPGQLYGYTIYF	TGTGCCAGCAGACCCCCGGGACAGCTATATGGCTACACCATATATTTT
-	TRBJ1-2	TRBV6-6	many	CGTEPNYGYTF	TGTGGGACGGAGCCTAACTATGGCTACACCTTC
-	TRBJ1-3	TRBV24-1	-	CATSDPGQGNTIYF	TGTGCCACCAGTGACCCAGGACAGGGAAACACCATATATTTT
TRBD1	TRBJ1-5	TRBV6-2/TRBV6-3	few	CASSPIQGDSNQPQHF	TGTGCCAGCAGCCCGATCCAGGGGGACAGCAATCAGCCCCAGCATTTT
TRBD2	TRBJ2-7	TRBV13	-	CASSLTSGNIYEQYF	TGTGCCAGCAGCCTGACTAGCGGGAATATTTACGAGCAGTACTTC
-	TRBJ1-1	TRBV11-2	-	CASSLNHGRGWGTEAFF	TGTGCCAGCAGCTTAAACCACGGACGGGGTTGGGGCACTGAAGCTTTCTTT
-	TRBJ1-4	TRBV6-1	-	CASSPVKVSNEKLFF	TGTGCCAGCAGCCCGGTAAAGGTTTCTAATGAAAAACTGTTTTTT
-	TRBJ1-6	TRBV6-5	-	CASTMGGGNSPLHF	TGTGCCAGCACTATGGGGGGAGGTAATTCACCCCTCCACTTT
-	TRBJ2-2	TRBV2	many	CASGLRSNTGELFF	TGTGCCAGCGGACTGAGGTCGAACACCGGGGAGCTGTTTTTT
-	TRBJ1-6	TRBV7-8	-	CASSRIRVPF	TGTGCCAGCAGCCGTATCCGGGTCCCCTTT
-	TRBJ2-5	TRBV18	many	CASSPGQQETQYF	TGTGCCAGTAGTCCTGGCCAACAAGAGACCCAGTACTTC
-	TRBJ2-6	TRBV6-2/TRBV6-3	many	CASSYSGVGANVLTF	TGTGCCAGCAGTTACTCGGGGGTGGGGGCCAACGTCCTGACTTTC
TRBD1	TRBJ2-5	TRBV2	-	CASSGQGFQEAQYF	TGTGCCAGCAGCGGACAGGGATTCCAAGAGGCCCAGTACTTC
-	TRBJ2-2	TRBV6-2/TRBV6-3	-	CASSHSHRANTGELFF	TGTGCCAGCAGTCACTCTCACAGGGCGAACACCGGGGAGCTGTTTTTT
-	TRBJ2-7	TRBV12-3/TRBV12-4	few	CASREGGGGYEQYF	TGTGCCAGCCGCGAAGGGGGGGGGGGTTACGAGCAGTACTTC
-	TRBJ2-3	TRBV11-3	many	CASSLRPADTQYF	TGTGCCAGCAGCTTGCGGCCGGCAGATACGCAGTATTTT
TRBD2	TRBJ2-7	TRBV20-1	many	CSARGPTEAGRGREQYF	TGCAGTGCTAGAGGTCCAACCGAAGCGGGAAGAGGTAGGGAGCAGTACTTC
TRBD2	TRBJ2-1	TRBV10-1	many	CASSALAGNEQFF	TGCGCCAGCAGTGCACTAGCGGGCAATGAGCAGTTCTTC